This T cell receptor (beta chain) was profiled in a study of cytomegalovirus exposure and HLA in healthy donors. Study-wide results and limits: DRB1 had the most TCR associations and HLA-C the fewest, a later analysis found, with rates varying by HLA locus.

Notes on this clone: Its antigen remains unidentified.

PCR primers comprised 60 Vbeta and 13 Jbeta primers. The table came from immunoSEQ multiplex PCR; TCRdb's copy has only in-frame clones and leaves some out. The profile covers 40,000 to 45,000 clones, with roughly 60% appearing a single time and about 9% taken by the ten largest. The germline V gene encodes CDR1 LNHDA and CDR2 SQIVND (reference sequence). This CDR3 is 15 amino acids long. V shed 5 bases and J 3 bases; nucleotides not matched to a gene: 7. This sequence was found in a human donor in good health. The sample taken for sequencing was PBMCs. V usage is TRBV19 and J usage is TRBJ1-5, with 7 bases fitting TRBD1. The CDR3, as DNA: TGTGCCAGTAGTTGGGACAGCCAAAACAATCAGCCCCAGCATTTT. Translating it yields CASSWDSQNNQPQHF.